The 8 T cell receptor beta chains given below trace back to one sample, sequenced in a study of CD4 and CD8 cells across lung adenocarcinoma regions. TCRdb recomputed calls from the PCR reads with MiXCR, one row per CDR3 protein. The data contain some 11,000 distinct CDR3 sequences, approximately 58% of them singletons. Material for sequencing was CD8+ T cells from the margin of a lung tumor. These receptors all stem from a male donor with lung adenocarcinoma. The CD4 and CD8 labels of this study may be unreliable.

The rearrangement uses TRBV10-1 and TRBJ2-1; 8 nucleotides line up with TRBD2. V shed 0 bases, J shed 9 bases, and the junction held 4 bases outside the gene matches. The CDR3 is 14 residues long. Germline values: CDR1 WNHNN, CDR2 SYGVQD (reference sequence). CDR3 sequence (DNA): TGCGCCAGCAGTGAGTCGAGCGGGAGCGCTGAGCAGTTCTTC. Amino acid sequence: CASSESSGSAEQFF.

This clonotype is medium-sized (0.01 to 0.1%) by share. This rearrangement joins TRBV6-1 to TRBJ2-7; 7 nucleotides match TRBD2. The V and J ends lost 1 base and 3 bases, in that order; junction bases with no gene match: 3. Germline V gene sequence: CDR1 MNHNS, CDR2 SASEGT. This CDR3 spans 14 amino acids. The CDR3 nucleotides are TGTGCCAGCAGTGAAGTGGCGGGAGACTACGAGCAGTACTTC. Encoded protein: CASSEVAGDYEQYF.

This clonotype has more than one count but fewer than ten. The rearrangement uses TRBV4-2 and TRBJ2-1; possibly TRBD1 or TRBD2 for D (5 bases each). V was shortened by 2 bases and J by 8 bases, with 13 bases between the two germline ends. The germline V gene has CDR1 LGHNA and CDR2 YNFKEQ. The length of the CDR3 is 14 residues. CDR3 in DNA: TGTGCCAGCAGCCAACATAGGGGAGAGGATGAGCAGTTCTTC. It yields the protein CASSQHRGEDEQFF.

The sample holds one count of this clonotype. This chain uses TRBV6-1 with TRBJ2-1; D may be TRBD1 (6 bases). The J call is in doubt because the DNA end fits TRBJ2-7 better. Germline-derived CDR1 and CDR2 are MNHNS and SASEGT. This CDR3 is 16 amino acids long. The CDR3 DNA is TGTGCCAGCAGTGAAACGTGGGCTAGCAGGACAGATAAGCAGTACTTC. Amino acids: CASSETWASRTDKQYF.

This clonotype came up a few times. CDR3 sequence: CASAILAGGQETQYF. The CDR3 DNA sequence: TGTGCCAGCGCTATTCTAGCGGGAGGCCAAGAGACCCAGTACTTC. The chain has TRBV6-1 and TRBJ2-5; TRBD2 matches 11 bases. Losses at the gene ends were 8 bases for V and 1 base for J; bases not matched to a gene: 6. CDR3 length: 15 amino acids. In germline, CDR1 is MNHNS, CDR2 SASEGT.

In its sample, this clonotype was seen many times. The chain carries TRBV6-1 and TRBJ2-3, with 9 bases matching TRBD2. CDR3 size: 16 residues. J gave up 4 bases and V 6 bases, and 11 bases lay outside the gene matches. Germline assignment: CDR1 MNHNS and CDR2 SASEGT. CDR3 in amino acids: CASSDEAGGHPDTQYF. The DNA of the CDR3 is TGTGCCAGCAGCGATGAAGCGGGAGGCCACCCAGATACGCAGTATTTT.

This clonotype turned up a few times. The J gene is TRBJ2-1, the V gene TRBV6-1; 8 nucleotides agree with TRBD1. The DNA end favors TRBJ2-5, so the J call may be wrong. Per the germline V gene, CDR1 is MNHNS and CDR2 is SASEGT. The CDR3 spans 16 residues. CDR3: CASSPVLGQGKETQYF. The CDR3 bases are TGTGCCAGCAGTCCGGTTTTAGGACAGGGAAAAGAGACCCAGTACTTC.

Comments on this clonotype: Mismatch with germline at one junction end may stem from a read error. V is TRBV10-2 and J is TRBJ2-3; possibly TRBD1 for D (7 bases). Germline CDR1 WSHSY, CDR2 SAAADI. The CDR3 extends over 14 amino acids. The CDR3 bases are TGCGCCGGCAGGGGGGTGGGAGGCCAAAACACGCAGTACTTT. It is translated as CAGRGVGGQNTQYF.